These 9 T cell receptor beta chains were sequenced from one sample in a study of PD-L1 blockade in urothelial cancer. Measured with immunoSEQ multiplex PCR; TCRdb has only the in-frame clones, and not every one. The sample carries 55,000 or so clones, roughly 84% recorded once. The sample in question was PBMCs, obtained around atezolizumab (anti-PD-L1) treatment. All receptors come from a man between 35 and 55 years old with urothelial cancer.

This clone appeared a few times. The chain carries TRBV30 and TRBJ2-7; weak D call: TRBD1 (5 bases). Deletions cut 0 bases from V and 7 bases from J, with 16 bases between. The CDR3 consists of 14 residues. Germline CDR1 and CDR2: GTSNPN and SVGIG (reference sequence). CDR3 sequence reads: CAWSVGDLLREQYF. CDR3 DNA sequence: TGTGCCTGGAGTGTAGGGGATCTCCTACGGGAGCAGTACTTC.

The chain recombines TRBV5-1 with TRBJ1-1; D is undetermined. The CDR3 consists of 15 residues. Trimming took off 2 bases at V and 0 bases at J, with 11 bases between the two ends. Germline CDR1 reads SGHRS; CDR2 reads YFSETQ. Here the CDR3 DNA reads TGCGCCAGCAGCTTACAGCCGGACTTGAACACTGAAGCTTTCTTT. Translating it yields CASSLQPDLNTEAFF.

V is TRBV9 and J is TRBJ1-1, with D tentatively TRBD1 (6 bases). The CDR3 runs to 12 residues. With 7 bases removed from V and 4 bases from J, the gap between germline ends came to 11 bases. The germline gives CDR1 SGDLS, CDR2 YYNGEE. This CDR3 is CASGGQFTEAFF. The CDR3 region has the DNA TGTGCCAGCGGTGGACAGTTCACTGAAGCTTTCTTT.

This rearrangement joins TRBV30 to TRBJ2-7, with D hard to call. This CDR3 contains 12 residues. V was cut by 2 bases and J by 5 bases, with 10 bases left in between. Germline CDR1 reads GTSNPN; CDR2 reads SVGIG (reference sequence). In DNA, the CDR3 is TGTGCCTGGAGTCCGCCGAGTGACGAGCAGTACTTC. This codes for CAWSPPSDEQYF.

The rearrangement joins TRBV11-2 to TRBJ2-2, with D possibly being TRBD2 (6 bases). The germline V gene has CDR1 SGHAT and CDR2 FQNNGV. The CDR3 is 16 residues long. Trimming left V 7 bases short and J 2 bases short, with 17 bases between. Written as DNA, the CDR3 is TGTGCCAGCACCCTTCGGGGAGGACTCAACACCGGGGAGCTGTTTTTT. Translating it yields CASTLRGGLNTGELFF.

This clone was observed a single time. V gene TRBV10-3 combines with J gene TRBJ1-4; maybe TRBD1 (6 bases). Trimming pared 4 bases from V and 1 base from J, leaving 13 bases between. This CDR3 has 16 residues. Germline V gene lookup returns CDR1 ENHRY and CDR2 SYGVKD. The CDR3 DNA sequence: TGTGCCATCAGTGGGCAGGGGTTCCAAACTAATGAAAAACTGTTTTTT. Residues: CAISGQGFQTNEKLFF.

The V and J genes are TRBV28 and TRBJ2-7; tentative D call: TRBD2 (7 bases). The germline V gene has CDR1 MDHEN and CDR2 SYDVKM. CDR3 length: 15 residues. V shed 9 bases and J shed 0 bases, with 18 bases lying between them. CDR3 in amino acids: CASDGRGVSSYEQYF. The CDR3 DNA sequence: TGTGCCAGTGATGGGAGGGGGGTCAGCTCCTACGAGCAGTACTTC.

DNA for the CDR3: TGTGCCAGCAGTTTAGCTAGCGAAGGCGGGGAGCTGTTTTTT. Translating gives CASSLASEGGELFF. V gene TRBV28 combines with J gene TRBJ2-2; D is possibly TRBD2 (6 bases). V gave up 2 bases and J gave up 7 bases, with 11 bases separating them. Germline values: CDR1 MDHEN, CDR2 SYDVKM. This CDR3 comprises 14 residues.

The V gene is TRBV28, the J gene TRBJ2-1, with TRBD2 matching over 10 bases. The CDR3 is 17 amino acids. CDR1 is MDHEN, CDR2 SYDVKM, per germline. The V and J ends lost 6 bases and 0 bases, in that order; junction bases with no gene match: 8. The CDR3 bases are TGTGCCAGCAGCCCTACTAGCGGGGTAAGCTCCTACAATGAGCAGTTCTTC. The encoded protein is CASSPTSGVSSYNEQFF.